Shown below are 29 T cell receptor beta chains from a single sample sequenced in a study of Ad26.COV2.S vaccination and SARS-CoV-2 variants (dated by TCRdb to about 2021). Library preparation employed the immunoSEQ multiplex PCR assay. The table comes from immuneACCESS by way of TCRdb, which keeps in-frame sequences with V and J called. Part of the clones is missing from these tables; in studies checked, under half for an unresolved V gene and the rest for unknown reasons. For this sample there are about 410,000 clones; more than 85% appear just once. The top ten clones comprise under 4% of the sample. Reading the label with the study, this specimen's treatment or condition is: some 20 received Ad26.COV2.S at low or high dose, single or two shots; about five received placebo; per-sample allocation not given. For vaccine and placebo recipients, the sequenced repertoires came from samples collected on day 63 after the first injection.

This specimen was peripheral blood, taken in a trial of Ad26.COV2.S vaccine versus placebo. The receptor set was obtained from a person aged 18-60 years who received the Ad26.COV2.S COVID-19 vaccine or a placebo.

This clone was counted a few times. This rearrangement joins TRBV6-2 or TRBV6-3 to TRBJ1-1; possibly TRBD1 for D (5 bases). The CDR3 totals 15 residues. With 1 base removed from V and 10 bases from J, the gap between germline ends came to 19 bases. CDR1 MNHEY and CDR2 SVGEGT come from the germline V gene. The CDR3 sequence: CASSYYGEQAGAAFF. The CDR3 DNA reads TGTGCCAGCAGTTACTATGGGGAACAGGCAGGCGCAGCTTTCTTT.

This clone was seen a single time. In DNA, the CDR3 is TGCGCCAGCAGCCAAGTGACAAATAACATTCAGTACTTC. Its translation is CASSQVTNNIQYF. The rearrangement joins TRBV4-1 to TRBJ2-4; D gene ambiguous. Trimming shortened V by 1 base and J by 7 bases, and 8 bases separated the two germline ends. The CDR3 sequence is 13 residues long. Germline assignment: CDR1 MGHRA and CDR2 YSYEKL.

The rearrangement links TRBV19 to TRBJ2-7, with D perhaps matching TRBD2 (5 bases). The CDR3 runs 15 residues. The germline V gene has CDR1 LNHDA and CDR2 SQIVND (reference sequence). Trimming took 0 bases from V and 1 from J, leaving 10 bases between them. As DNA, the CDR3 is TGTGCCAGTAGTATAGATGGTGCGGGTTCCTACGAGCAGTACTTC. This gives the protein CASSIDGAGSYEQYF.

The chain uses TRBV2 and TRBJ2-7; D unresolved. Between the trimmed V and J ends, which lost 2 bases and 5 bases, there was a span of 7 bases. Per the germline V gene, CDR1 is SNHLY and CDR2 is FYNNEI. This CDR3 comprises 12 residues. Here the CDR3 DNA reads TGTGCCAGCAGTGAACAACCCCACGAGCAGTACTTC. This codes for CASSEQPHEQYF.

The chain combines TRBV6-6 with TRBJ2-1, with D perhaps TRBD1 (5 bases). The CDR3 consists of 14 residues. The V end was cut by 4 bases, the J end by 3 bases, with 10 bases between. Germline V gene data show CDR1 as MNHNY and CDR2 as SVGAGI (reference sequence). CDR3 in amino acids: CASSLTGFYNEQFF. The CDR3 DNA follows: TGTGCCAGCAGTTTAACAGGTTTCTACAATGAGCAGTTCTTC.

The chain uses TRBV6-5 and TRBJ1-2; D gene unclear. Germline V CDR1 and CDR2: MNHEY, SVGAGI. This CDR3 comprises 12 residues. Trimming shortened V by 0 bases and J by 6 bases, and 5 bases separated the two germline ends. Here the CDR3 DNA reads TGTGCCAGCAGTTACTCAGGAAATGGCTACACCTTC. This encodes CASSYSGNGYTF.

The chain employs TRBV7-2 and TRBJ1-3, with no clear D. There are 12 residues in the CDR3. Trimming cost V 5 bases and J 5 bases, with 7 bases left between them. Germline values: CDR1 SGHTA, CDR2 FQGNSA. CDR3 DNA: TGTGCCAGCAGCCTACCTAGAAACACCATATATTTT. Amino acid sequence: CASSLPRNTIYF.

The chain combines TRBV5-1 with TRBJ1-2; no clear D gene. Trimming took off 1 base at V and 3 bases at J, with 13 bases between the two ends. Germline lookup yields CDR1 SGHRS and CDR2 YFSETQ. CDR3 length: 15 amino acids. DNA for the CDR3: TGCGCCAGCAGCTTGTCCCCCGGGGTGGACTATGGCTACACCTTC. It specifies CASSLSPGVDYGYTF.

The chain links TRBV11-3 to TRBJ2-5; 7 bases agree with TRBD2. The CDR3 has 15 amino acids. Germline assignment: CDR1 SGHNT and CDR2 YENEEA. With 5 bases clipped from V and 3 bases from J, the junction kept 9 bases outside the gene matches. CDR3 DNA: TGTGCCAGCAGCCTAGTCGGGCTAGCGGAAGAGACCCAGTACTTC. This translates into CASSLVGLAEETQYF.

The chain has TRBV19 and TRBJ1-1; no clear D. This CDR3 is 15 amino acids long. V lost 11 bases, J lost 6 bases, and 25 bases lay in between. Germline V gives CDR1 LNHDA, CDR2 SQIVND (reference sequence). As DNA, the CDR3 is TGTGCCTCGCGGAAAGGGAGTACGGAACACTCTGAAGCTTTCTTT. It encodes CASRKGSTEHSEAFF.

This clone was seen just once. The genes are TRBV7-2 and TRBJ1-2; TRBD1 matches at 8 bases. Germline V gene sequence: CDR1 SGHTA, CDR2 FQGNSA. Trimming cost V 1 base and J 7 bases; bases outside gene matches: 8. This CDR3 is 15 amino acids long. DNA of the CDR3: TGTGCCAGCAGCTTAGGGGGGCAGGGGGCTCGTGGCTACACCTTC. Residues: CASSLGGQGARGYTF.

CDR3 DNA sequence: TGCAGCGTTGGCGAGGGACATTCTAATTCACCCCTCCACTTT. Protein: CSVGEGHSNSPLHF. The chain carries TRBV29-1 and TRBJ1-6, with D perhaps TRBD1 (6 bases). V was clipped by 4 bases and J by 6 bases, with 13 bases between them. Germline V gene lookup returns CDR1 SQVTM and CDR2 ANQGSEA. The CDR3 consists of 14 residues.

The sample holds one count of this clone. The chain is built from TRBV7-9 and TRBJ2-7; a possible D gene is TRBD2 (6 bases). V was clipped by 7 bases and J by 7 bases, with 23 bases between them. The CDR3 has 15 amino acids. Germline lookup yields CDR1 SEHNR and CDR2 FQNEAQ (reference sequence). The CDR3 loop is CASIPAGRDLGEQYF. The CDR3, as DNA: TGTGCCAGCATCCCCGCGGGACGGGACTTGGGGGAGCAGTACTTC.

V usage is TRBV27 and J usage is TRBJ1-1, with D uncertain. The germline V gene encodes CDR1 MNHEY and CDR2 SMNVEV (reference sequence). This CDR3 is 13 amino acids long. Trimming shortened V by 5 bases and J by 3 bases, and 10 bases separated the two germline ends. CDR3 loop: CASSLNKDTEAFF. CDR3 coding DNA: TGTGCCAGCAGTCTCAATAAGGACACTGAAGCTTTCTTT.

This clone was seen a handful of times. V usage is TRBV9 and J usage is TRBJ1-6; no clear D. The CDR3 extends over 15 amino acids. The V end lost 4 bases, the J end lost 7 bases, and 15 bases lay between the germline ends. Germline V gene data show CDR1 as SGDLS and CDR2 as YYNGEE. CDR3: CASSPRIGLNSPLHF. The CDR3 DNA reads as TGTGCCAGCAGCCCGCGAATTGGGCTCAATTCACCCCTCCACTTT.

Concerning this clone: This sample includes further DNA sequences coding for the same CDR3. This sequence joins TRBV7-2 and TRBJ1-6; D remains unclear. CDR3 size: 14 residues. V was pared by 1 base and J by 3 bases, with 4 bases between. Germline CDR1 is SGHTA and CDR2 is FQGNSA. The CDR3 nucleotides read TGTGCCAGCAGCTTAGATGGCTATAATTCACCCCTCCACTTT. As protein: CASSLDGYNSPLHF. The full variable domain, in which reference TRBV7-2 and TRBJ1-6 provide the parts outside the CDR3, is GAGVSQSPSNKVTEKGKDVELRCDPISGHTALYWYRQSLGQGLEFLIYFQGNSAPDKSGLPSDRFSAERTGGSVSTLTIQRTQQEDSAVYLCASSLDGYNSPLHFGNGTRLTVT.

This chain links TRBV9 with TRBJ2-7; 7 nucleotides line up with TRBD1. In germline, CDR1 is SGDLS, CDR2 YYNGEE. CDR3 length equals 14 residues. V lost 1 base and J lost 0; bases outside the gene matches: 1. The CDR3 nucleotides read TGTGCCAGCAGCGTACAGGGGGACTCCTACGAGCAGTACTTC. This encodes CASSVQGDSYEQYF. Based on the CDR3 plus reference TRBV9 and TRBJ2-7, the full variable domain is DSGVTQTPKHLITATGQRVTLRCSPRSGDLSVYWYQQSLDQGLQFLIQYYNGEERAKGNILERFSAQQFPDLHSELNLSSLELGDSALYFCASSVQGDSYEQYFGPGTRLTVT.

V and J are TRBV5-1 and TRBJ1-2; 8 bases fit TRBD1. V gave up 4 bases and J gave up 12 bases; unmatched junction bases: 14. The germline CDR1 and CDR2 sequences are SGHRS and YFSETQ. This CDR3 has 14 residues. CDR3 coding DNA: TGCGCCAGCAGCCAAGAGACAGGGGCCCTGGCTGACACCTTC. This translates into CASSQETGALADTF.

V and J are TRBV25-1 and TRBJ2-5, with D uncertain. The V and J ends lost 6 bases and 5 bases respectively, with 4 bases between them. CDR1 MGHDK and CDR2 SYGVNS come from the germline V gene. The CDR3 has 10 amino acids. Here the CDR3 DNA reads TGTGCCAGCAGCGGGGAGACCCAGTACTTC. It codes for CASSGETQYF.

The chain combines TRBV7-9 with TRBJ2-6; the D is unclear. The germline V gene encodes CDR1 SEHNR and CDR2 FQNEAQ (reference sequence). CDR3 length equals 13 residues. V dropped 10 bases and J dropped 1 base, with 8 bases sitting between them. The CDR3 DNA follows: TGTGCCACCTCACTATCTGGGGCCAACGTCCTGACTTTC. This gives the protein CATSLSGANVLTF.

The J gene is TRBJ1-6, the V gene TRBV5-1; D is unclear. The CDR3 totals 13 residues. Germline V CDR1 and CDR2: SGHRS, YFSETQ. Trimming took off 0 bases at V and 5 bases at J, with 3 bases between the two ends. DNA of the CDR3: TGCGCCAGCAGCTTGGCAAATAATTCACCCCTCCACTTT. This codes for CASSLANNSPLHF.

This chain links TRBV19 with TRBJ1-2, with 9 positions matching TRBD1. This CDR3 is 15 amino acids long. After removal of 7 bases from V and 7 bases from J, the junction contained 13 bases not matched to a gene. Per the germline V gene, CDR1 is LNHDA and CDR2 is SQIVND (reference sequence). CDR3 amino acids: CASTPSTGGSIGYTF. The CDR3 DNA is TGTGCCAGTACCCCTTCCACAGGGGGCTCTATTGGCTACACCTTC.

The V gene is TRBV6-5, the J gene TRBJ1-5; D is unclear. Germline lookup yields CDR1 MNHEY and CDR2 SVGAGI. With 10 bases removed from V and 3 bases from J, the gap between germline ends came to 19 bases. The CDR3 covers 15 residues. The chain's CDR3 is CATAILSAPNQPQHF. The CDR3 DNA follows: TGTGCCACAGCAATTCTTTCTGCCCCCAATCAGCCCCAGCATTTT.

The CDR3 nucleotides are TGTGCCAGCAACCTACAGGGTTCGGCAGATACGCAGTATTTT. It encodes CASNLQGSADTQYF. The chain uses TRBV11-2 and TRBJ2-3; tentative D call: TRBD1 (6 bases). CDR1 SGHAT and CDR2 FQNNGV come from the germline V gene. Trimming took 7 bases from V and 4 from J, leaving 15 bases between them. The CDR3 loop spans 14 amino acids. The full variable domain, its missing parts supplied by reference TRBV11-2 and TRBJ2-3, is EAGVAQSPRYKIIEKRQSVAFWCNPISGHATLYWYQQILGQGPKLLIQFQNNGVVDDSQLPKDRFSAERLKGVDSTLKIQPAKLEDSAVYLCASNLQGSADTQYFGPGTRLTVL.

The chain has TRBV27 and TRBJ1-2, with 7 bases aligning to TRBD1. The CDR3 is 12 residues long. The germline V gene encodes CDR1 MNHEY and CDR2 SMNVEV (reference sequence). J gave up 5 bases and V 8 bases, and 5 bases lay outside the gene matches. The CDR3 DNA follows: TGTGCCAGCTCAGGGGGAGGGTATGGCTACACCTTC. This gives the protein CASSGGGYGYTF.

This chain joins TRBV4-3 and TRBJ2-1, with D possibly TRBD2 on 7 matching bases. Germline V CDR1 and CDR2: LGHNA, YSLEER. Trimming left V 4 bases short and J 6 bases short, with 25 bases between. CDR3 size: 18 residues. CDR3 sequence reads: CASSPRGGGRSLRNEQFF. As DNA, the CDR3 is TGCGCCAGCAGCCCCCGAGGGGGGGGAAGGTCTTTACGCAATGAGCAGTTCTTC.

This chain joins TRBV6-4 and TRBJ2-3; 10 bases agree with TRBD2. Germline CDR1 MRHNA, CDR2 SNTAGT. J lost 4 bases, V lost 0 bases, and 7 bases had no gene match. The length of the CDR3 is 17 residues. CDR3 residues: CASSDSSGGPGADTQYF. Written as DNA, the CDR3 is TGTGCCAGCAGTGACTCTAGCGGGGGGCCCGGGGCAGATACGCAGTATTTT.

This clone appeared a single time. The V gene is TRBV6-1, the J gene TRBJ1-2; D is undetermined. V dropped 1 base and J dropped 7 bases, with 13 bases sitting between them. The CDR3 consists of 14 residues. From germline, CDR1 is MNHNS and CDR2 SASEGT. The CDR3 DNA follows: TGTGCCAGCAGTGAAGGGCCAACCGGCGGTGGCTACACCTTC. It specifies CASSEGPTGGGYTF.

The chain couples TRBV19 to TRBJ2-2; 14 bases are a match to TRBD2. Germline CDR1 is LNHDA and CDR2 is SQIVND (reference sequence). J was trimmed by 6 bases and V by 1 base; bases with no gene match: 7. The CDR3 totals 18 residues. The CDR3 protein is CASSIGLAGGLRAGELFF. The DNA of the CDR3 is TGTGCCAGTAGTATAGGACTAGCGGGGGGGCTTAGGGCCGGGGAGCTGTTTTTT.